This TCR beta chain was retrieved from a study of regulatory T cells in long-lasting Graves disease. Germline-derived CDR1 and CDR2 are SGHTA and FQGNSA. The CDR3 sequence is 18 residues long. Trimming took 4 bases from V and 1 from J; bases not matched to a gene: 6. Researchers made TCR beta libraries by using iRepertoire HTBI primers and running Arm-PCR on CDR3 regions. MiXCR, applied by TCRdb to the multiplex PCR reads, yields one record per CDR3 protein. The repertoire has about 350,000 distinct CDR3 sequences, over 15% of them found once; the top ten carry 25% to 30%. The time point here: newly diagnosed GD, antithyroid drugs for less than 3 months. From PBMCs, RNA was extracted and then used to make the TCR library. This sample was shared with a second study, whose subject was T cells in Graves' hyperthyroidism and ophthalmopathy. That publication notes: Graves' hyperthyroidism without ophthalmopathy progression within 18 months was termed stable. Patients were excluded because of uncontrolled infection, other autoimmune disease, pregnancy or lactation. HTBI primers drove first-round RT-PCR of the TCR CDR3.

This chain uses TRBV7-2 with TRBJ2-3, with 15 bases identical to TRBD2. This receptor was taken from a man aged 35 to 55 with Graves disease. Material: peripheral blood mononuclear cells (PBMCs), obtained at new diagnosis, from a patient treated with antithyroid drugs. The CDR3 nucleotides read TGTGCCAGCAGCTCGAGGGGACTAGCGGGGGGAGGCACAGATACGCAGTATTTT. It specifies CASSSRGLAGGGTDTQYF.